This T cell receptor (beta chain) was recovered during a study of blood T cell repertoires in COVID-19 (dated by TCRdb to 2019 to 2021). Regarding the research as a whole: Samples from collaborators originated in the United States, Italy and Spain and spanned both the acute and convalescent phases of COVID-19. The prospective study material was composed of cDNA or gDNA derived from T cells, B-cell-depleted T cells, or PBMCs. The dataset comprised deeply sampled blood TCRbeta repertoires from subjects exposed to, actively infected with, or recovered from COVID-19. The repertoires were released in a freely available public database meant as a resource for research on the immune response to SARS-CoV-2. The samples were drawn from the first 160 participants of the ongoing ImmuneRACE study and from under 1,500 subjects provided by 6 global collaborators. A de-identified subject ID, COVID-19 status, age in years and sex were almost always included in the sample metadata. Where available, HLA class I and class II types were taken from metadata supplied by the sample provider and were not determined by assay-based typing.

TCRbeta CDR3 regions were amplified from genomic DNA by means of the immunoSEQ Assay, a bias-controlled multiplex PCR. Per the original workflow: The number of nucleated cells in each sample was estimated by amplification of reference gene primers within the assay. Sequence reads were collapsed and filtered to measure the absolute abundance of every unique TCRbeta CDR3 rearrangement. For each sample, productive Simpson clonality was calculated as the square root of Simpson's diversity index over productive rearrangements. TCRdb took this table from immuneACCESS and kept in-frame rearrangements with V and J called. Such tables lack part of the clones; where checked against another copy, unresolved V genes explain under half of the gap, and the rest is unexplained. The V and J calls and clone size were taken over from that table, and D and trimming were inferred from the DNA. The sample table shows approximately 100,000 clones, and about 89% are seen once. The ten largest account for around 1% of the sample.

Study-level results and caveats: The amount of clinical and demographic metadata varied by source and participant and was provided uncurated.

Taken from cysteine to phenylalanine, the CDR3 has 17 residues. Here the CDR3 DNA is all that survives: 51 bases in frame from base 1. V is cut back by 4 bases and J by 2 bases, with 12 bases in the junction unmatched. CDR1 and CDR2, looked up from the germline V gene, are SGDLS and YYNGEE. Each collaborating institution followed its own protocols to collect whole blood in K2EDTA tubes. For TCRbeta analysis, collaborator samples were shipped as frozen whole blood, as isolated PBMCs, or as DNA extracted from either sample type. Concerning this clone itself: It lacks a known antigen. The record has no base qualities; no much larger clone is one base away.

Sequences were obtained from peripheral blood. The origin of this receptor is a man aged 55 to 70 with acute or convalescent COVID-19. The chain was built from TRBV9 and TRBJ2-1; TRBD2 matches 7 bases in the middle. This receptor carries the CDR3 CASSLLNAGLPYNEQFF. The sequence in DNA is TGTGCCAGCAGCTTACTAAACGCGGGACTACCCTACAATGAGCAGTTCTTC.